One and the same sample provided the 13 T cell receptor beta chains below, sequenced in a study of T cell changes during pregnancy in multiple sclerosis. Generated by immunoSEQ multiplex PCR, the TCRdb table keeps only in-frame clones and is missing some. This table has 65,000 to 75,000 clones, 91% appearing once. Sample: peripheral blood, taken in the third trimester of pregnancy. These receptor sequences come from a female donor in good health, enrolled as a control in a pregnancy study.

The chain employs TRBV7-2 and TRBJ2-5; TRBD2 matches 11 bases. Germline lookup yields CDR1 SGHTA and CDR2 FQGNSA. The J segment lost 7 bases and the V segment lost 5 bases, leaving 3 bases of the junction unmatched. This CDR3 is built from 13 residues. CDR3 DNA sequence: TGTGCCAGCAGCCCCCTAGCGGGGGGGACCCAGTACTTC. Protein: CASSPLAGGTQYF.

This clone came up once. This chain uses TRBV19 with TRBJ2-1; perhaps TRBD1 as D (5 bases). Germline CDR1 reads LNHDA; CDR2 reads SQIVND (reference sequence). Trimming cost V 4 bases and J 9 bases, with 19 bases left between them. The CDR3 has 15 residues. In DNA form, the CDR3 reads TGTGCCAGTAGTACACAGGTAGTTAGTAATACTGAGCAGTTCTTC. This translates into CASSTQVVSNTEQFF.

The J gene is TRBJ2-2, the V gene TRBV7-2; TRBD1 aligns across 9 bases. CDR1 and CDR2 (germline): SGHTA, FQGNSA. Trimming removed 5 bases from V and 5 bases from J; junction bases left unmatched: 9. The CDR3 runs 16 residues. The CDR3 DNA follows: TGTGCCAGCAGCACAACCGGGACAGGGACAACCGGGGAGCTGTTTTTT. Protein: CASSTTGTGTTGELFF.

The rearrangement uses TRBV10-1 and TRBJ2-7; a weak D match, TRBD1 (6 bases). CDR3 size: 13 residues. V was pared by 7 bases and J by 0 bases, with 10 bases between. Germline CDR1 reads WNHNN; CDR2 reads SYGVQD (reference sequence). CDR3 in amino acids: CASTYRDSYEQYF. CDR3 DNA: TGCGCCAGCACTTACAGGGACTCCTACGAGCAGTACTTC.

This chain joins TRBV7-9 and TRBJ1-6; TRBD1 aligns across 8 bases. The CDR3 has 15 amino acids. V gave up 5 bases and J gave up 10 bases; unmatched junction bases: 10. Germline assignment: CDR1 SEHNR and CDR2 FQNEAQ (reference sequence). The chain's CDR3 is CASSPGTGGKSPLHF. The CDR3 DNA sequence: TGTGCCAGCAGCCCGGGGACAGGTGGGAAGTCACCCCTCCACTTT.

This rearrangement joins TRBV10-3 to TRBJ1-6, with D unresolved. V shed 0 bases and J shed 9 bases, with 9 bases lying between them. Per germline, CDR1 ENHRY and CDR2 SYGVKD. This CDR3 comprises 14 residues. CDR3 protein: CAISESDRSSPLHF. CDR3 nucleotide sequence: TGTGCCATCAGTGAGTCGGATCGGAGTTCACCCCTCCACTTT.

DNA of the CDR3: TGTGCTAGTGGTCTACCCGGGGAGCCCCAGCATTTT. This gives the protein CASGLPGEPQHF. The V call is TRBV12-5, the J call TRBJ1-5; D is unresolved. Per germline, CDR1 LGHNT and CDR2 FRNRAP. The CDR3 loop spans 12 amino acids. The V and J ends lost 5 bases and 8 bases respectively, with 10 bases between them.

The chain is built from TRBV5-4 and TRBJ1-4, with a possible D match to TRBD1 (6 bases). The CDR3 consists of 14 residues. CDR1 and CDR2 from the germline V gene are SGHNT and YYREEE (reference sequence). V lost 4 bases and J 5 bases, leaving 12 bases between the germline ends. CDR3 sequence (DNA): TGTGCCAGCAGCCTACAGGGTATCAATGAAAAACTGTTTTTT. This sequence encodes CASSLQGINEKLFF.

This chain joins TRBV28 and TRBJ1-2; D is ambiguous. Germline CDR1 is MDHEN and CDR2 is SYDVKM. The length of the CDR3 is 12 residues. V lost 2 bases and J lost 8, with 9 bases in between. Here the CDR3 DNA reads TGTGCCAGCAGTTTAAAGCTCTGGGGCTACACCTTC. This codes for CASSLKLWGYTF.

The chain recombines TRBV27 with TRBJ2-1; 8 positions agree with TRBD2. Germline CDR1 and CDR2: MNHEY and SMNVEV (reference sequence). CDR3 length: 15 residues. J gave up 9 bases and V 8 bases, and 15 bases lay outside the gene matches. Here the CDR3 reads CASGQLAGLPIEQFF. The CDR3 bases are TGTGCCAGCGGTCAGCTAGCGGGTCTCCCAATTGAGCAGTTCTTC.

The chain couples TRBV19 to TRBJ1-6, with unresolved D. The CDR3 extends over 14 amino acids. V was trimmed by 5 bases and J by 8 bases, leaving 13 bases between them. Looked up from germline, CDR1 is LNHDA and CDR2 is SQIVND (reference sequence). DNA for the CDR3: TGTGCCAGTAGTGCGGTGGCCTGGGATTCACCCCTCCACTTT. It encodes CASSAVAWDSPLHF. The whole variable domain, remainder taken from reference TRBV19 and TRBJ1-6, is DGGITQSPKYLFRKEGQNVTLSCEQNLNHDAMYWYRQDPGQGLRLIYYSQIVNDFQKGDIAEGYSVSREKKESFPLTVTSAQKNPTAFYLCASSAVAWDSPLHFGNGTRLTVT.

The CDR3: CASSLGQTTNEKLFF. In DNA form, the CDR3 reads TGTGCCAGCAGCCTGGGACAGACAACTAATGAAAAACTGTTTTTT. The rearrangement uses TRBV5-8 and TRBJ1-4; 7 bases fit TRBD1. The V gene end was trimmed by 4 bases and the J gene end by 0 bases; junction bases not matched to a gene: 3. CDR1 and CDR2 from the germline V gene are SGHTS and YDEGEE. This CDR3 spans 15 amino acids.

This rearrangement joins TRBV4-3 to TRBJ2-3; 8 bases are shared with TRBD2. V was pared by 4 bases and J by 4 bases, with 7 bases of the junction left unmatched. Per the germline V gene, CDR1 is LGHNA and CDR2 is YSLEER. This CDR3 contains 15 residues. The CDR3 loop is CASSPRGGIADTQYF. CDR3 in DNA: TGCGCCAGCAGCCCCCGGGGGGGGATTGCAGATACGCAGTATTTT.